This entry lists 26 T cell receptor beta chains sequenced from one sample in a study of read filtering for tumor transcriptome and immune sequencing. This library used 300 to 450 ng RNA and molecular barcoded adaptors spanning alpha/delta and beta/gamma chains. TCRdb re-called the reads with MiXCR, one entry per CDR3 protein. The profile shows more than 55,000 distinct CDR3 sequences, around a fifth of them singletons. Material: a population of CD138-negative cells sorted from bone marrow. Source of these receptors: a donor aged 40 or over with multiple myeloma.

At least ten counts were recorded for this clonotype. V and J are TRBV5-1 and TRBJ2-1; TRBD1 is a possible D gene (6 bases). Trimming pared 0 bases from V and 4 bases from J, leaving 14 bases between. Germline CDR1 and CDR2: SGHRS and YFSETQ. The CDR3 is 16 residues long. CDR3 region: CASSLEVTGAYNEQFF. CDR3 nucleotide sequence: TGCGCCAGCAGCTTGGAAGTGACAGGAGCGTACAATGAGCAGTTCTTC.

Concerning this clonotype itself: Compared with germline, one end of the junction differs, possibly owing to a read error. The V call is TRBV29-1, the J call TRBJ1-2; D uncertain. The CDR3 has 11 amino acids. The germline gives CDR1 SQVTM, CDR2 ANQGSEA. The CDR3 bases are TGCAGCGTAGAAGGTTACTATGGCTACACCTTC. This sequence encodes CSVEGYYGYTF.

Many counts were recorded for this clonotype. The chain has TRBV20-1 and TRBJ2-1; weak D call: TRBD2 (6 bases). V dropped 0 bases and J dropped 0 bases, with 9 bases sitting between them. The germline V gene encodes CDR1 DFQATT and CDR2 SNEGSKA (reference sequence). CDR3 length: 15 amino acids. The CDR3 bases are TGCAGTGCTAGAGATCACGGGAGCTCCTACAATGAGCAGTTCTTC. It yields the protein CSARDHGSSYNEQFF.

Regarding this clonotype: It is likely a read error, because the conserved phenylalanine at the end of the CDR3 is missing. The chain combines TRBV19 with TRBJ1-1; D gene ambiguous. CDR1 is LNHDA, CDR2 SQIVND, per germline (reference sequence). V was clipped by 5 bases and J by 5 bases, with 15 bases between them. CDR3 size: 14 residues. The CDR3 reads CASSVLESRTEAFS. Written as DNA, the CDR3 is TGTGCCAGTAGTGTCTTGGAAAGTCGGACTGAAGCTTTCTCT.

This clonotype has a count of ten or more. The genes are TRBV27 and TRBJ2-1; D uncertain. This CDR3 comprises 11 residues. CDR1 and CDR2 from the germline V gene are MNHEY and SMNVEV (reference sequence). The CDR3 protein is CGTMRYNEQFF. The CDR3 coding sequence is TGTGGAACCATGAGGTACAATGAGCAGTTCTTC.

In the case of this clonotype: Because the CDR3 is missing its conserved closing phenylalanine or tryptophan, this is likely a read error. The V gene is TRBV3-1, the J gene TRBJ2-1; 12 nucleotides agree with TRBD2. Trimming removed 4 bases from V and 8 bases from J; junction bases left unmatched: 6. This CDR3 is built from 15 residues. From germline, CDR1 is LGHDT and CDR2 YNNKEL (reference sequence). This chain's CDR3 is CASSPLAGGRYEQFL. In DNA, the CDR3 is TGTGCCAGCAGCCCGCTAGCGGGAGGGCGCTATGAGCAGTTCCTC.

This clonotype qualifies as medium-sized. CDR3 sequence reads: CSATGTGITDTQYF. The CDR3, as DNA: TGCAGTGCTACCGGGACAGGGATCACAGATACGCAGTATTTT. The genes are TRBV20-1 and TRBJ2-3, with 9 bases that match TRBD1. CDR1 and CDR2 from the germline V gene are DFQATT and SNEGSKA (reference sequence). Losses at the gene ends were 4 bases for V and 2 bases for J; bases not matched to a gene: 4. This CDR3 spans 14 amino acids.

This clonotype was recorded many times. This rearrangement joins TRBV30 to TRBJ1-1; 7 positions match TRBD1. The CDR3 loop spans 12 amino acids. V shed 2 bases, J shed 4 bases, and the junction held 1 base outside the gene matches. Germline V CDR1 and CDR2: GTSNPN, SVGIG (reference sequence). The CDR3 coding sequence is TGTGCCTGGAGTAGGGGGCTCACTGAAGCTTTCTTT. Amino acid sequence: CAWSRGLTEAFF.

This clonotype was picked up many times. This sequence joins TRBV7-9 and TRBJ2-3; 7 nucleotides match TRBD2. Germline loops: CDR1 SEHNR, CDR2 FQNEAQ (reference sequence). The V segment lost 5 bases and the J segment 2 bases; nucleotides outside the gene matches: 7. There are 15 residues in the CDR3. This CDR3 reads CASSPLTSTTDTQYF. Here the CDR3 DNA reads TGTGCCAGCAGCCCCTTGACTAGCACCACAGATACGCAGTATTTT.

This clonotype was counted ten times or more. CDR3 sequence reads: CACAFLDLTNAGELFF. The CDR3 DNA is TGTGCCTGCGCATTTTTGGACTTGACAAATGCCGGGGAGCTGTTTTTT. The gene calls are TRBV19 and TRBJ2-2; TRBD2 is a possible D gene (5 bases). V was shortened by 11 bases and J by 6 bases, with 25 bases between the two germline ends. CDR1 is LNHDA and CDR2 is SQIVND in the germline V gene (reference sequence). This CDR3 region has 16 residues.

This rearrangement joins TRBV11-2 to TRBJ2-5, with D tentatively TRBD1 (7 bases). The CDR3 is made up of 15 amino acids. The V gene lost 7 bases and the J gene lost 2 bases, with 17 bases spanning the gap. Germline values: CDR1 SGHAT, CDR2 FQNNGV. The CDR3 sequence: CASNRGGAGQETQYF. In nucleotides, the CDR3 is TGTGCCAGCAACCGAGGGGGCGCGGGGCAAGAGACCCAGTACTTC. Using reference TRBV11-2 and TRBJ2-5 for the parts outside the CDR3, the full variable domain is EAGVAQSPRYKIIEKRQSVAFWCNPISGHATLYWYQQILGQGPKLLIQFQNNGVVDDSQLPKDRFSAERLKGVDSTLKIQPAKLEDSAVYLCASNRGGAGQETQYFGPGTRLLVL.

This clonotype was observed at least ten times. This sequence joins TRBV30 and TRBJ2-3, with a possible D match to TRBD2 (6 bases). This CDR3 region has 14 residues. V lost 0 bases and J 5 bases, leaving 12 bases between the germline ends. CDR1 is GTSNPN and CDR2 is SVGIG in the germline V gene (reference sequence). The CDR3 nucleotides are TGTGCCTGGAGTGTAGCACTAGCTGGAGATACGCAGTATTTT. Translation gives CAWSVALAGDTQYF.

Regarding this clonotype: One base away lies a much larger clone, so this may be a sequencing read error. CDR3 loop: CASSHPTLSQNEQFF. DNA for the CDR3: TGTGCCAGCAGCCACCCCACCCTATCCCAAAATGAGCAGTTCTTC. The genes are TRBV12-3 or TRBV12-4 and TRBJ2-1; no definite D call. V dropped 6 bases and J dropped 7 bases, with 19 bases sitting between them. This CDR3 has 15 residues.

This clonotype has a count of ten or more. The rearrangement joins TRBV6-2 or TRBV6-3 to TRBJ2-7; 7 nucleotides agree with TRBD1. Unmatched junction bases numbered 12, after V lost 8 bases and J lost 2 bases. The germline V gene encodes CDR1 MNHEY and CDR2 SVGEGT. CDR3 size: 15 residues. CDR3 sequence (DNA): TGTGCCAGCGCTAGCCCCGGGACAGTGACCTACGAGCAGTACTTC. Protein sequence: CASASPGTVTYEQYF.

This clonotype was recorded at least ten times. The chain links TRBV11-2 to TRBJ2-2; unclear D gene. This CDR3 spans 16 amino acids. CDR1 and CDR2 from the germline V gene are SGHAT and FQNNGV. V was pared by 6 bases and J by 6 bases, with 20 bases between. The CDR3 loop is CASRHGGRRDPGELFF. CDR3 in DNA: TGTGCCAGCAGACACGGCGGCAGGAGAGATCCCGGGGAGCTGTTTTTT.

This clonotype appeared once. The chain links TRBV3-1 to TRBJ2-1, with 9 bases aligning to TRBD1. CDR3 length: 15 amino acids. V lost 3 bases, J lost 4 bases, and 4 bases stayed unmatched. The V gene's germline CDR1 is LGHDT and CDR2 YNNKEL (reference sequence). CDR3 residues: CASSQGQGGYNEQFF. The CDR3 coding sequence is TGTGCCAGCAGCCAGGGACAGGGCGGATACAATGAGCAGTTCTTC.

The sample holds many counts of this clonotype. The CDR3: CASSQGRNSNQPQHF. CDR3 nucleotide sequence: TGTGCCAGCAGCCAAGGGAGAAATAGCAATCAGCCCCAGCATTTT. This chain connects TRBV3-1 to TRBJ1-5, with no clear D. The ends were cut back, 1 base at V and 0 bases at J, with 7 bases in the middle. Germline CDR1 reads LGHDT; CDR2 reads YNNKEL (reference sequence). The CDR3 is made up of 15 amino acids.

The table lists this clonotype with many counts. The chain employs TRBV5-6 and TRBJ2-7; 10 bases align to TRBD2. Looked up from germline, CDR1 is SGHDT and CDR2 is YYEEEE. V lost 3 bases, J lost 0 bases, and 9 bases stayed unmatched. There are 17 residues in the CDR3. The DNA for the CDR3 is TGTGCCAGCAGCTCGACTCAGCTAGCGGGGGACTCCTACGAGCAGTACTTC. It codes for CASSSTQLAGDSYEQYF.

This clonotype has a handful of counts. The chain uses TRBV30 and TRBJ1-2; tentative D call: TRBD1 (6 bases). The V end lost 4 bases, the J end lost 4 bases, and 10 bases lay between the germline ends. The CDR3 runs to 12 residues. Germline V gene lookup returns CDR1 GTSNPN and CDR2 SVGIG (reference sequence). The CDR3 DNA sequence: TGTGCCTGGAAGGGGGGCTCCTATGGCTACACCTTC. Translated, it gives CAWKGGSYGYTF.

This clonotype was picked up many times. The gene calls are TRBV6-2 or TRBV6-3 and TRBJ2-7; 7 nucleotides line up with TRBD1. The CDR3 length is 15 residues. CDR1 is MNHEY, CDR2 SVGEGT, per germline. The V and J ends lost 5 bases and 1 base, in that order; junction bases with no gene match: 8. In nucleotides, the CDR3 is TGTGCCAGCAGTGTAAAAGGGGGACAGTCCTACGAGCAGTACTTC. Its protein product is CASSVKGGQSYEQYF.

At least ten counts were recorded for this clonotype. V usage is TRBV6-2 or TRBV6-3 and J usage is TRBJ2-1; unclear D gene. Germline CDR1 is MNHEY and CDR2 is SVGEGT. Trimming left V 1 base short and J 8 bases short, with 3 bases between. This CDR3 has 11 amino acids. The CDR3 reads CASSYFHEQFF. The CDR3, as DNA: TGTGCCAGCAGTTACTTCCATGAGCAGTTCTTC.

This clonotype was detected many times. J is TRBJ2-7 and V is TRBV29-1; D gene uncertain. This CDR3 is 10 amino acids long. Trimming left V 4 bases short and J 6 bases short, with 7 bases between. Germline CDR1 reads SQVTM; CDR2 reads ANQGSEA. CDR3 loop: CSVGGREQYF. DNA of the CDR3: TGCAGCGTTGGAGGTCGCGAGCAGTACTTC.

This clonotype was seen repeatedly, ten times or more. The gene calls are TRBV10-3 and TRBJ2-1; 14 nucleotides match TRBD2. The CDR3 contains 15 residues. The V gene's germline CDR1 is ENHRY and CDR2 SYGVKD. V gave up 5 bases and J gave up 8 bases; unmatched junction bases: 5. Here the CDR3 reads CAISLGTSGGYEQFF. The CDR3, as DNA: TGTGCCATCAGTCTCGGGACTAGCGGGGGTTATGAGCAGTTCTTC.

By sample share, this clonotype is medium-sized. The V call is TRBV11-2, the J call TRBJ2-7; 7 positions match TRBD1. Trimming at V came to 1 base and at J to 5 bases, leaving 5 bases not matched to a gene. The V gene's germline CDR1 is SGHAT and CDR2 FQNNGV. The length of the CDR3 is 14 residues. The CDR3 DNA reads as TGTGCCAGCAGCTTAGCCTTACAGGGGAACGAGCAGTACTTC. Translating gives CASSLALQGNEQYF.

About this clonotype itself: This may be a read error: a much more frequent sequence differs by one nucleotide. The rearrangement uses TRBV6-1 and TRBJ2-1, with 8 nucleotides matching TRBD2. The J segment lost 2 bases and the V segment lost 6 bases, leaving 6 bases of the junction unmatched. This CDR3 has 15 amino acids. Germline lookup yields CDR1 MNHNS and CDR2 SASEGT. CDR3 nucleotide sequence: TGTGCCAGCAGGTCCGGGGGGGGCCCCTACAATGAGCAGTTCTTC. This encodes CASRSGGGPYNEQFF.

This clonotype was observed many times. This rearrangement joins TRBV20-1 to TRBJ2-3, with TRBD2 identical over 8 bases. The CDR3 is made up of 13 amino acids. In germline, CDR1 is DFQATT, CDR2 SNEGSKA (reference sequence). V lost 5 bases and J lost 6; bases outside the gene matches: 7. CDR3 DNA: TGCAGTGCTTCCTTAGCGGGAAGCGATACGCAGTATTTT. Protein product: CSASLAGSDTQYF.